This entry lists 8 T cell receptor beta chains sequenced from one sample in a study of T cell responses to AZD1222 COVID-19 vaccine. Data came from immunoSEQ multiplex PCR; TCRdb stores just in-frame clones and leaves some out. The data show some 120,000 clones, approximately 85% seen once. The source was peripheral blood, collected on day 0 of MenACWY control vaccination. The receptors were gathered from an adult in good health.

The chain combines TRBV27 with TRBJ2-1, with D perhaps matching TRBD1 (5 bases). Trimming removed 6 bases from V and 4 bases from J, with 16 bases in between. This CDR3 region has 15 residues. Germline V CDR1 and CDR2: MNHEY, SMNVEV (reference sequence). The CDR3 DNA follows: TGTGCCAGCAGCACTGACCCGCAGGGATACAATGAGCAGTTCTTC. This sequence encodes CASSTDPQGYNEQFF.

The chain couples TRBV24-1 to TRBJ2-1; maybe TRBD2 (6 bases). From germline, CDR1 is KGHDR and CDR2 SFDVKD. The CDR3 extends over 12 amino acids. The V and J ends lost 4 bases and 7 bases respectively, with 7 bases between them. The CDR3 region has the DNA TGTGCCACCAGTGAGGGGAGGAATGAGCAGTTCTTC. Translated, it gives CATSEGRNEQFF.

This clone was seen a few times. The V gene is TRBV27, the J gene TRBJ2-7; 10 bases are a match to TRBD1. The ends lost 6 bases at V and 4 bases at J; junction bases unmatched: 6. Germline CDR1 and CDR2: MNHEY and SMNVEV (reference sequence). CDR3 size: 14 residues. The CDR3: CASRRQGATYEQYF. CDR3 sequence (DNA): TGTGCCAGCAGAAGACAGGGGGCCACTTACGAGCAGTACTTC.

This clone was picked up one time. This rearrangement joins TRBV9 to TRBJ1-5, with D tentatively TRBD1 (6 bases). Between the trimmed V and J ends, which lost 7 bases and 1 base, there was a span of 24 bases. Germline values: CDR1 SGDLS, CDR2 YYNGEE. The CDR3 totals 18 residues. The CDR3 spells CASLNMGRRGASNQPQHF. CDR3 DNA: TGTGCCAGCCTCAACATGGGACGCAGGGGTGCGAGCAATCAGCCCCAGCATTTT.

The chain employs TRBV4-1 and TRBJ1-6; D is possibly TRBD1 (5 bases). This CDR3 is 15 amino acids long. V dropped 0 bases and J dropped 6 bases, with 9 bases sitting between them. Germline V gene lookup returns CDR1 MGHRA and CDR2 YSYEKL. CDR3 region: CASSQDSGSNSPLHF. Written as DNA, the CDR3 is TGCGCCAGCAGCCAAGATTCAGGGAGTAATTCACCCCTCCACTTT.

V gene TRBV4-1 combines with J gene TRBJ2-5; D may be TRBD2 (6 bases). V was clipped by 2 bases and J by 5 bases, with 21 bases between them. This CDR3 has 17 residues. Looked up from germline, CDR1 is MGHRA and CDR2 is YSYEKL. The CDR3 coding sequence is TGCGCCAGCAGCCAATTGGGGTTAGGGGACTCCGACGAGACCCAGTACTTC. Encoded protein: CASSQLGLGDSDETQYF.

This rearrangement joins TRBV28 to TRBJ1-2; 8 bases align to TRBD1. This CDR3 has 13 residues. Germline-derived CDR1 and CDR2 are MDHEN and SYDVKM. V was pared by 3 bases and J by 6 bases, with 3 bases of the junction left unmatched. The CDR3 is CASSFAQGDGYTF. The CDR3 DNA is TGTGCCAGCAGTTTTGCACAGGGGGATGGCTACACCTTC.

The chain couples TRBV4-3 to TRBJ2-7, with D possibly TRBD1 on 6 matching bases. V was clipped by 0 bases and J by 2 bases, with 11 bases between them. Germline assignment: CDR1 LGHNA and CDR2 YSLEER. The CDR3 spans 15 residues. The CDR3 reads CASSQDWDTTYEQYF. The CDR3 coding sequence is TGCGCCAGCAGCCAAGATTGGGACACAACCTACGAGCAGTACTTC.